This T cell receptor beta chain derives from a study of technical replicates of blood from a handful of donors. This clone has just one count. Libraries were prepared by immunoSEQ multiplex PCR; TCRdb keeps only in-frame clonotypes and omits some of them. The table shows tens of thousands of clones, with around 89% occurring only once. The CDR3 consists of 13 residues. J was trimmed by 5 bases and V by 6 bases; bases with no gene match: 5. Germline-derived CDR1 and CDR2 are SEHNR and FQNEAQ (reference sequence). V is TRBV7-9 and J is TRBJ2-7; the match to TRBD1 covers 9 bases. The TCR sequence derives from a human donor in good health. Sequencing input: T cells isolated from PBMCs. CDR3 sequence reads: CASSRTGEDEQYF. In DNA form, the CDR3 reads TGTGCCAGCAGTAGGACAGGGGAGGACGAGCAGTACTTC.